One T cell receptor (beta chain) is described in this entry. Its antigen is undetermined. The data stem from a study of shared clonotypes between healthy human individuals. Profiling relied on immunoSEQ multiplex PCR, and the TCRdb table lists in-frame clones only, not all of them. In the table there are about 2.1 million clones, 93% of which are singletons. Study-wide results and caveats: Non-shared clonotypes showed lower generation probabilities than clonotypes common to all four donors. Clonotype sharing levels among donors were expected to vary with sequencing depth.

Only CD45RO-negative cells positively selected for CCR7 counted as naive CD8 cells, so terminally differentiated effector memory CD45RA+ cells were excluded. The sequenced sample was naive CD8+ T cells from PBMCs. The source of this sequence is a young man in good health. Some clones in this sample may be carry-over from other donors' samples.

The CDR3 loop reads CASRAGTSASYNEQFF. CDR3 nucleotides: TGTGCCAGCAGAGCCGGGACTAGCGCCTCCTACAATGAGCAGTTCTTC. The V call is TRBV6-4, the J call TRBJ2-1, with TRBD2 matching over 10 bases. Germline V lookup: CDR1 MRHNA, CDR2 SNTAGT. Trimming at V came to 6 bases and at J to 0 bases, leaving 5 bases not matched to a gene. The CDR3 contains 16 residues.